A single T cell receptor (beta chain) is shown here with its context. The clone's antigen remains unknown. Base qualities are missing; no much larger clone stands one base away. The protocol used for the library was the immunoSEQ multiplex PCR assay. DNA from the CD4+ T cells that had been cultured and isolated underwent TCR beta CDR3 sequencing. The paper's data handling went like this. The analysis removed non-productive TCR sequences, trimmed reads to the CDR3 region, and retained only CDR3s that were 7 or more amino acids long. The MANAFEST web app was used to pick out antigen-specific clonotypes by comparing their expansion in peptide wells with that in reference cultures. To count as positive, a clone had to show expansion at FDR<0.05 compared with the reference and with all other wells, an odds ratio above 5, and a frequency above 0.1% in two replicate wells. Clonotypes significantly expanded in SARS-CoV-2 spike wells and in at least one common cold coronavirus spike condition were defined as cross-reactive. Levenshtein distance calculated with the stringdist R package was used to assess CDR3 similarity, and unrooted trees were constructed with ape in R 3.6.1. TCRdb obtained this table from immuneACCESS and retained in-frame rearrangements with V and J assigned. These tables miss some clones; where compared with another copy, unresolved V genes account for less than half of the shortfall, and the remainder is unexplained. V, J and clone size reflect that table, while D and trimming were determined from the DNA. In this sample the table shows fewer than 35,000 clones, about 62% of which occur a single time. 9.9% of the sample is held by the ten biggest clonotypes.

These data originate in a study of vaccination effects on CD4 cells after COVID-19 (dated by TCRdb to between 2021 and 2024). With regard to the full study: In the ViraFEST assay, PBMC were stimulated with viral peptide pools, and TCR sequencing was then used to find antigen-specific CD4+ T cell clonotypes based on their expansion. Each participant got two doses of an mRNA SARS-CoV-2 vaccine, either BNT162b2 or mRNA-1273. Some 2 million PBMC per well were cultured with approximately 10 ug/ml peptides in IMDM containing approximately 4.6% human AB serum, approximately 9.1 IU/ml IL-2 and gentamicin. SARS-CoV-2 spike-specific CD4+ TCR repertoires from before and after mRNA vaccination were compared in COVID-19 convalescent patients and in infection-naive vaccine recipients. A total of ten to eleven COVID-19 convalescent patients and a handful of SARS-CoV-2-naive healthy vaccine recipients were included in the full study. Cultures from other donors in the study were sequenced with the Oncomine TCR Beta short-read assay on an Illumina iSeq 100.

General conclusions and limits of the study: Only a small number of convalescent patients were included, and no early post-infection timepoints were available, which limited the study. Both infection-induced and vaccine-induced clones contracted markedly at late post-vaccination timepoints, which is consistent with waning T cell responses. Among healthy vaccine recipients, nearly all vaccine-induced clones were SARS-CoV-2 mono-reactive, and only 1 of 255 was cross-reactive with common cold coronaviruses.

V drops 5 bases and J drops 1 base, leaving 20 bases in between. CDR1 GTSNPN and CDR2 SVGIG are derived from the germline V gene (reference sequence). Inclusive of the bounding cysteine and phenylalanine, the CDR3 is 17 residues long. Only CDR3 DNA is held: 51 bases, read in frame from base 1. After more than 9 days of culture, CD4+ T cells were isolated with the EasySep CD4+ T cell isolation kit. Negative nucleocapsid antibody results before and after vaccination confirmed that the healthy vaccine recipients had no prior SARS-CoV-2 infection. Half of the culture medium was replaced with fresh IL-2-containing medium on days 3 and 7. Unless noted otherwise, every peptide stimulation condition was grown in triplicate wells. Using Ficoll-Paque Plus gradient centrifugation, PBMC were separated from whole blood and then either used fresh or cryopreserved at -140C. Genomic DNA was extracted from cultured CD4+ T cells with the QIAamp micro DNA kit.

The sequence derives from a human donor who received a COVID-19 vaccine. The sequence joins TRBV30 to TRBJ2-2, with TRBD1 perhaps the D gene, on 5 matching bases. The sample in question was CD4+ T cells from PBMCs cultured without peptide, obtained before COVID-19 vaccination. The CDR3 reads as follows: CAWSGGWGRENTGELFF. The DNA sequence is as follows: TGTGCCTGGTCCGGCGGATGGGGCAGGGAGAACACCGGGGAGCTGTTTTTT.